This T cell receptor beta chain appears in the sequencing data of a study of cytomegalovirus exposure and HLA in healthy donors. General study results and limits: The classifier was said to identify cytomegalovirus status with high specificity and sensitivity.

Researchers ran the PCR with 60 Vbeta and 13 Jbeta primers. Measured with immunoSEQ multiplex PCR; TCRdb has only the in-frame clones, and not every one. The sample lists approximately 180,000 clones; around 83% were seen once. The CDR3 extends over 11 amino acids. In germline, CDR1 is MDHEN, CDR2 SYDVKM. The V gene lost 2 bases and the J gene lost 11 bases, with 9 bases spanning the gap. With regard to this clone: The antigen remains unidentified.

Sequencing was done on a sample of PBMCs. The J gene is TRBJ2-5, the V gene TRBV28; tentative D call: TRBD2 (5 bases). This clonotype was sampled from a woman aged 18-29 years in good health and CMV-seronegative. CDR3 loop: CASSLRRTQYF. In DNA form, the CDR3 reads TGTGCCAGCAGTTTAAGGCGGACTCAGTACTTC. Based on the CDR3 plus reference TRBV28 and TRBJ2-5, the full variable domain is DVKVTQSSRYLVKRTGEKVFLECVQDMDHENMFWYRQDPGLGLRLIYFSYDVKMKEKGDIPEGYSVSREKKERFSLILESASTNQTSMYLCASSLRRTQYFGPGTRLLVL.